Presented here are 2 T cell receptor beta chains from one specimen sequenced in a study of blood T cells in healthy people across ages. Primed by a sample-barcoded 5' primer and a J-beta primer mix, a second PCR proceeded for roughly 6 to 12 cycles. TCRdb re-derived calls from the 5' RACE reads in MiXCR, one entry per CDR3 protein. The sample has nearly 1 million distinct CDR3 sequences, about 53% seen once; the top ten hold about 22%. Sequencing input: blood. The receptors derive from a woman between 55 and 75 years old in good health.

The rearrangement joins TRBV2 to TRBJ1-2; a weak D match, TRBD1 (6 bases). This CDR3 region has 15 residues. Trimming cost V 5 bases and J 1 base, with 14 bases left between them. CDR1 and CDR2 (germline): SNHLY, FYNNEI. The CDR3: CASSTPGALNYGYTF. In DNA, the CDR3 is TGTGCCAGCAGTACCCCGGGGGCGCTTAACTATGGCTACACCTTC.

V is TRBV7-2 and J is TRBJ2-4, with TRBD1 matching 7 bases. There are 16 residues in the CDR3. After removal of 4 bases from V and 13 bases from J, the junction contained 19 bases not matched to a gene. The germline V gene encodes CDR1 SGHTA and CDR2 FQGNSA. CDR3 sequence: CASSSRGGLSNNEQYF. In nucleotides, the CDR3 is TGTGCCAGCAGCTCCCGAGGGGGCTTAAGTAACAATGAGCAGTACTTC.